Each of the 14 T cell receptor beta chains below was sequenced from the same sample in a study of blood T cell repertoires in COVID-19 (dated by TCRdb to the early 2020s). The library was generated by the immunoSEQ multiplex PCR assay. Held by TCRdb, this immuneACCESS table contains in-frame sequences only and omits some clones. Under half of the omission traces to an unresolved V gene where checked; the cause of the rest is unknown. This sample is represented by about 70,000 clones; roughly four fifths of them were singletons. The ten largest clones capture 9% to 10% of the sample. The sequenced sample consisted of peripheral blood. The receptors were sampled from a woman of 80 years or more with acute or convalescent COVID-19.

A single count supports this clone. The chain carries TRBV3-1 (or the pseudogene TRBV3-2) and TRBJ1-6; D is uncertain. Trimming pared 4 bases from V and 6 bases from J, leaving 7 bases between. Germline-derived CDR1 and CDR2 are LGHDT and YNNKEL (reference sequence). The CDR3 is made up of 13 amino acids. The CDR3 loop is CASSPRLNSPLHF. The CDR3 DNA follows: TGTGCCAGCAGCCCCAGGCTTAATTCACCCCTCCACTTT.

CDR3 amino acids: CASRRDRGRRDSPLHF. The CDR3 DNA follows: TGTGCCAGTAGGCGGGACAGGGGGCGGCGGGATTCACCCCTCCACTTT. V and J are TRBV2 and TRBJ1-6, with 12 bases aligning to TRBD1. The CDR3 contains 16 residues. Germline V gene sequence: CDR1 SNHLY, CDR2 FYNNEI. With 9 bases clipped from V and 8 bases from J, the junction kept 11 bases outside the gene matches. The full variable domain, with the rest looked up from reference TRBV2 and TRBJ1-6, is EPEVTQTPSHQVTQMGQEVILRCVPISNHLYFYWYRQILGQKVEFLVSFYNNEISEKSEIFDDQFSVERPDGSNFTLKIRSTKLEDSAMYFCASRRDRGRRDSPLHFGNGTRLTVT.

The chain uses TRBV2 and TRBJ1-5; D is ambiguous. The germline CDR1 and CDR2 sequences are SNHLY and FYNNEI. The CDR3 contains 15 residues. V was shortened by 3 bases and J by 0 bases, with 9 bases between the two germline ends. For the CDR3, the DNA is TGTGCCAGCAGTGATTACAGAAATAGCAATCAGCCCCAGCATTTT. Protein sequence: CASSDYRNSNQPQHF.

This chain joins TRBV6-5 and TRBJ2-7; 12 bases match TRBD1. The ends lost 6 bases at V and 5 bases at J; junction bases unmatched: 5. This CDR3 is built from 14 residues. Per the germline V gene, CDR1 is MNHEY and CDR2 is SVGAGI. CDR3 amino acids: CASSAGTGGDEQYF. The CDR3 nucleotides read TGTGCCAGCAGCGCCGGGACAGGGGGCGACGAGCAGTACTTC.

This clone was detected only once. V and J are TRBV29-1 and TRBJ2-5; weak D call: TRBD1 (6 bases). Germline V gene lookup returns CDR1 SQVTM and CDR2 ANQGSEA. This CDR3 comprises 14 residues. V was shortened by 7 bases and J by 5 bases, with 20 bases between the two germline ends. The CDR3 DNA reads TGCAGCGGCGCACTATACAGGGAAGGGGAGACCCAGTACTTC. It specifies CSGALYREGETQYF.

This chain uses TRBV2 with TRBJ1-1, with TRBD1 matching over 8 bases. Germline V gene lookup returns CDR1 SNHLY and CDR2 FYNNEI. Trimming removed 7 bases from V and 5 bases from J; junction bases left unmatched: 12. The CDR3 contains 15 residues. CDR3 nucleotides: TGTGCCAGCACCCCAGGTACAGGGGGTCGTACTGAAGCTTTCTTT. This gives the protein CASTPGTGGRTEAFF.

This clone has more than one count but fewer than ten. The chain uses TRBV5-1 and TRBJ1-3; 10 bases line up with TRBD1. The germline V gene has CDR1 SGHRS and CDR2 YFSETQ. Trimming took 6 bases from V and 9 from J; bases not matched to a gene: 15. This CDR3 contains 16 residues. CDR3 DNA sequence: TGCGCCAGCACTTCCGGGACAGGGGAAAGGAGACGCACCATATATTTT. Protein sequence: CASTSGTGERRRTIYF. Supplemented by reference TRBV5-1 and TRBJ1-3, the full variable domain reads KAGVTQTPRYLIKTRGQQVTLSCSPISGHRSVSWYQQTPGQGLQFLFEYFSETQRNKGNFPGRFSGRQFSNSRSEMNVSTLELGDSALYLCASTSGTGERRRTIYFGEGSWLTVV.

The J gene is TRBJ2-6, the V gene TRBV9, with a possible D match to TRBD2 (5 bases). CDR3 length equals 18 residues. V lost 0 bases, J lost 0 bases, and 13 bases lay in between. The V gene's germline CDR1 is SGDLS and CDR2 YYNGEE. CDR3 sequence (DNA): TGTGCCAGCAGCGTAGATGGAGGAATCCTCTCTGGGGCCAACGTCCTGACTTTC. Translating gives CASSVDGGILSGANVLTF.

This clone was found once. This chain connects TRBV11-2 to TRBJ2-2, with 8 positions matching TRBD2. Germline V gene data show CDR1 as SGHAT and CDR2 as FQNNGV. Trimming cost V 8 bases and J 0 bases; bases outside gene matches: 2. The CDR3 is 14 residues long. The CDR3 protein is CASHGGANTGELFF. Here the CDR3 DNA reads TGTGCCAGCCACGGGGGGGCGAACACCGGGGAGCTGTTTTTT.

The V and J genes are TRBV27 and TRBJ1-5; 8 bases agree with TRBD1. Losses at the gene ends were 6 bases for V and 3 bases for J; bases not matched to a gene: 7. Germline V CDR1 and CDR2: MNHEY, SMNVEV (reference sequence). This CDR3 spans 15 amino acids. CDR3 sequence (DNA): TGTGCCAGCAGGTCAGGGGACAGGTTCAATCAGCCCCAGCATTTT. Translated, it gives CASRSGDRFNQPQHF.

The V call is TRBV2, the J call TRBJ1-1, with 11 bases matching TRBD1. There are 15 residues in the CDR3. Unmatched junction bases numbered 7, after V lost 5 bases and J lost 5 bases. Germline CDR1 is SNHLY and CDR2 is FYNNEI. This chain's CDR3 is CASSPGQGALTEAFF. The DNA for the CDR3 is TGTGCCAGCAGTCCTGGACAGGGGGCGTTAACTGAAGCTTTCTTT.

This CDR3 is CASSLGDRDFEKLFF. The CDR3 coding sequence is TGTGCCAGCAGCTTAGGGGACAGAGATTTTGAAAAACTGTTTTTT. The chain joins TRBV11-2 to TRBJ1-4; 7 nucleotides agree with TRBD1. Trimming cost V 1 base and J 7 bases; bases outside gene matches: 6. From germline, CDR1 is SGHAT and CDR2 FQNNGV. This CDR3 contains 15 residues.

For this clone: The junction shows a germline mismatch at one end, possibly a read error. The rearrangement uses TRBV11-2 and TRBJ2-1; D not certain. Germline V gene lookup returns CDR1 SGHAT and CDR2 FQNNGV. The CDR3 runs to 13 residues. The CDR3: CASSLEANNEQFF. In nucleotides, the CDR3 is TGTGCCAGCAGCCTAGAAGCAAACAATGAGCAGTTCTTC.

The V gene is TRBV2, the J gene TRBJ2-7; TRBD2 matches at 8 bases. CDR3 length equals 16 residues. Germline trimming cut 4 bases from V and 1 base from J; bases unmatched to any gene: 9. CDR1 and CDR2 from the germline V gene are SNHLY and FYNNEI. The CDR3 protein is CASSALAGGSSYEQYF. The DNA for the CDR3 is TGTGCCAGCAGTGCCCTGGCGGGGGGCTCTTCCTACGAGCAGTACTTC. Full variable domain (outside the CDR3, taken from reference TRBV2 and TRBJ2-7): EPEVTQTPSHQVTQMGQEVILRCVPISNHLYFYWYRQILGQKVEFLVSFYNNEISEKSEIFDDQFSVERPDGSNFTLKIRSTKLEDSAMYFCASSALAGGSSYEQYFGPGTRLTVT.